The present entry profiles one T cell receptor beta chain with its context. Per the germline V gene, CDR1 is SGHRS and CDR2 is YFSETQ. There are 14 residues in the CDR3. Deletions cut 4 bases from V and 13 bases from J, with 18 bases between. The data belong to a study of Graves' ophthalmopathy and Graves' hyperthyroidism. As the template, RNA transcripts were used to amplify TCR beta CDR3 regions. RT-PCR was first run with HTBI primers, then multiplex PCR in a second round. TCRdb used MiXCR to reprocess the multiplex PCR reads, holding one entry per CDR3 protein. The sample carries about 240,000 distinct CDR3 sequences, around 50% recorded once.

Sequencing was carried out using peripheral blood. The V gene is TRBV5-1, the J gene TRBJ1-6, with D possibly being TRBD1 (5 bases). The sequence derives from an adult man with Graves' ophthalmopathy. CDR3 DNA sequence: TGCGCCAGCAGCACTGGACGGGGGGACGTGCCCCTCCACTTT. As protein: CASSTGRGDVPLHF.